This T cell receptor (beta chain) was profiled in a study of blood T cell repertoires in COVID-19. About the study: Samples taken during acute and convalescent COVID-19 were collected in the United States, Italy and Spain. Sample material is recorded as cDNA or gDNA derived from T cells, B-cell-depleted T cells, or PBMCs.

All enrollees were about 18 to 89 years old and from roughly 26 US areas. Participant-given clinical history determined each cohort assignment. The germline gives CDR1 SEHNR, CDR2 FQNEAQ (reference sequence). This CDR3 region has 11 residues. Trimming pared 5 bases from V and 3 bases from J, leaving 4 bases between. Repertoires were generated with immunoSEQ multiplex PCR, while TCRdb's copy carries only in-frame clones and drops some. The sample shows approximately 220,000 clones, just over 85% of them seen only once. This sequence was found in a woman in her forties with acute COVID-19. The rearrangement links TRBV7-9 to TRBJ2-5; the D is unclear. Source material: PBMCs or T cells enriched from blood (not recorded which). The CDR3 spells CASSNKETQYF. DNA for the CDR3: TGTGCCAGCAGCAACAAAGAGACCCAGTACTTC.